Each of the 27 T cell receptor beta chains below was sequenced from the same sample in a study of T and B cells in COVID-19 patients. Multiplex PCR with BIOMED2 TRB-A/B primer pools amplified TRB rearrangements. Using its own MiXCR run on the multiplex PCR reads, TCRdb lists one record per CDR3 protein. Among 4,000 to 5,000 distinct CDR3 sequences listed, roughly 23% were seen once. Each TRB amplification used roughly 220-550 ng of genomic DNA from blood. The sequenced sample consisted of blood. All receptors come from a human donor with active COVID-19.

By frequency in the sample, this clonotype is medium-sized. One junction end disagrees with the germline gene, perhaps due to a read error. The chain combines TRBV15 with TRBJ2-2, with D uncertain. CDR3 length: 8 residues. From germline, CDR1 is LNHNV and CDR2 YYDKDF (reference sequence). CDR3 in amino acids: CATSRVVF. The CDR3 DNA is TGTGCCACCAGCAGAGTTGTCTTT.

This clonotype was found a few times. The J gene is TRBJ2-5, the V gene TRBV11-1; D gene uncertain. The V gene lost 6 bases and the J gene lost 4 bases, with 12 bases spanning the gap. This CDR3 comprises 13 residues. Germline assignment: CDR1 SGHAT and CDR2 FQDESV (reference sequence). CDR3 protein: CASSYVGSETQYF. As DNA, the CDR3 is TGTGCCAGCAGTTATGTAGGGTCAGAGACCCAGTACTTC.

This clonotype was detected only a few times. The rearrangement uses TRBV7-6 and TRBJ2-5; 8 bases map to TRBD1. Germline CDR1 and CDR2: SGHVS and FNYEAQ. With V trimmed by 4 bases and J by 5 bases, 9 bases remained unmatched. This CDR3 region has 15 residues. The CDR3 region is CASSSGLGQAETQYF. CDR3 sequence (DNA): TGTGCCAGCAGCTCTGGCTTGGGACAGGCGGAGACCCAGTACTTC. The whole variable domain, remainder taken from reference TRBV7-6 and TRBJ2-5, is GAGVSQSPRYKVTKRGQDVALRCDPISGHVSLYWYRQALGQGPEFLTYFNYEAQQDKSGLPNDRFSAERPEGSISTLTIQRTEQRDSAMYRCASSSGLGQAETQYFGPGTRLLVL.

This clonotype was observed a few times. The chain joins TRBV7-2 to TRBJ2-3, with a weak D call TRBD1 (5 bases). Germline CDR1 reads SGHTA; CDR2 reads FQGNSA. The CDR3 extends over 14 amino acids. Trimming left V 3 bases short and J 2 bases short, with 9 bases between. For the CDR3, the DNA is TGTGCCAGCAGCTTGGACACCAACACAGATACGCAGTATTTT. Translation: CASSLDTNTDTQYF. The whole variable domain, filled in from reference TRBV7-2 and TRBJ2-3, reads GAGVSQSPSNKVTEKGKDVELRCDPISGHTALYWYRQSLGQGLEFLIYFQGNSAPDKSGLPSDRFSAERTGGSVSTLTIQRTQQEDSAVYLCASSLDTNTDTQYFGPGTRLTVL.

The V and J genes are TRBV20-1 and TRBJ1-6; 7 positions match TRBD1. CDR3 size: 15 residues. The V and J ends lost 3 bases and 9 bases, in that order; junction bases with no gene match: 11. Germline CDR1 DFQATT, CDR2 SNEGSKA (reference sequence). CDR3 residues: CSARSPGGSPSPLHF. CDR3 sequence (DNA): TGCAGTGCTAGGAGTCCAGGGGGTTCCCCTTCACCCCTCCACTTT.

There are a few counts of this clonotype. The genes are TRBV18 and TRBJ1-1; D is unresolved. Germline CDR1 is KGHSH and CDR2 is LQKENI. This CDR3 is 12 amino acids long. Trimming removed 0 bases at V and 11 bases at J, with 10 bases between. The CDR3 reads CASSPPMHPAFF. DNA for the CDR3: TGTGCCAGCTCACCACCGATGCATCCGGCTTTCTTT.

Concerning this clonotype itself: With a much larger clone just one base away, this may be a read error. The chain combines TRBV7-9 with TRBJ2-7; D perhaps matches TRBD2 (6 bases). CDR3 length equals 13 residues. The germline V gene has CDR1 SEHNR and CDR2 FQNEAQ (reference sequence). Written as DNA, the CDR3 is TGTGTCAGCAGCTTAGCGCGGGGTAACGAGCAGTACTTC. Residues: CVSSLARGNEQYF.

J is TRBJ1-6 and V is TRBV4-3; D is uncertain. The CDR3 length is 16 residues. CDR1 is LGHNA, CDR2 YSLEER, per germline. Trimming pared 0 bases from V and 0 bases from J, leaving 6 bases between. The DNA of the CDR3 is TGCGCCAGCAGCCAAGATGGTGGCTCCTATAATTCACCCCTCCACTTT. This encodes CASSQDGGSYNSPLHF.

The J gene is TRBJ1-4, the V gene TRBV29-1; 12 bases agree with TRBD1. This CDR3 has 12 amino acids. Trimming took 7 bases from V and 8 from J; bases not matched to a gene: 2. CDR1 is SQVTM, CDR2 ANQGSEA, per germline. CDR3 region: CSGGQGAEKLFF. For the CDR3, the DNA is TGCAGCGGGGGACAGGGGGCCGAAAAACTGTTTTTT.

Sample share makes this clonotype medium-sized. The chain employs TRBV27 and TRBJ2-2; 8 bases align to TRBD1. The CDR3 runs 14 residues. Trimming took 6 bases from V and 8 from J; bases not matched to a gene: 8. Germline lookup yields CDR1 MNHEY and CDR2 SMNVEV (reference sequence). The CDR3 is CASSFDRGAGELFF. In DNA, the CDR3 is TGTGCCAGCAGCTTCGACAGGGGAGCGGGGGAGCTGTTTTTT.

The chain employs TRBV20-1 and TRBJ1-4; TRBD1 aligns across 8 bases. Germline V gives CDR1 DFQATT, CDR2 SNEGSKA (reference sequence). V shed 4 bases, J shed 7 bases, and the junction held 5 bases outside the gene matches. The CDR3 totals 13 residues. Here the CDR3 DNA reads TGCAGTGCTAAACAGGGGGGAATTGAAAAACTGTTTTTT. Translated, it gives CSAKQGGIEKLFF.

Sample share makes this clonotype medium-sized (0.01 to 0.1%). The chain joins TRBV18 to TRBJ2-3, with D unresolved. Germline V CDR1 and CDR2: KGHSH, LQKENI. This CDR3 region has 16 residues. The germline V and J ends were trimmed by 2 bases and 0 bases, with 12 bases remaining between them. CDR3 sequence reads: CASSPELLKSTDTQYF. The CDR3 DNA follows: TGTGCCAGCTCACCAGAACTCCTTAAAAGCACAGATACGCAGTATTTT.

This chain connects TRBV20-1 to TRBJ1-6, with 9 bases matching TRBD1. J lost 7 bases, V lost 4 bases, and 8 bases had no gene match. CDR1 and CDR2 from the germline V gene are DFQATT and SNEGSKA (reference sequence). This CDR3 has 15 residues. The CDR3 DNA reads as TGCAGTGCTACCCGTCGGACAGGGGAGAATTCACCCCTCCACTTT. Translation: CSATRRTGENSPLHF.

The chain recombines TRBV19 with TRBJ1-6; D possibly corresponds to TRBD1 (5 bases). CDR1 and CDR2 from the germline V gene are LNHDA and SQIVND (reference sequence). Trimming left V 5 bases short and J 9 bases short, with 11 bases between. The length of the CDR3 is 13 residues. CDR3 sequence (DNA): TGTGCCAGTAGTCGGGGGGACGGTTCACCCCTCCACTTT. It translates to CASSRGDGSPLHF.

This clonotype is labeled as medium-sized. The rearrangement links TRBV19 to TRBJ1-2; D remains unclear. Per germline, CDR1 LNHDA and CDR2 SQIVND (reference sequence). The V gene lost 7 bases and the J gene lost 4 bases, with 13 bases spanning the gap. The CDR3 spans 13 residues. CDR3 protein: CASKETGGYGYTF. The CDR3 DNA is TGTGCCAGTAAGGAAACCGGCGGCTATGGCTACACCTTC. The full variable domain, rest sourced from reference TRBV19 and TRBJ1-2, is DGGITQSPKYLFRKEGQNVTLSCEQNLNHDAMYWYRQDPGQGLRLIYYSQIVNDFQKGDIAEGYSVSREKKESFPLTVTSAQKNPTAFYLCASKETGGYGYTFGSGTRLTVV.

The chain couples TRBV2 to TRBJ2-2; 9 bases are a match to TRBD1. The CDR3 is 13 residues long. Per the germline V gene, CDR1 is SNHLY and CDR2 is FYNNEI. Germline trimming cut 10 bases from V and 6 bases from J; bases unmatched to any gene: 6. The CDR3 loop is CATGQGYAGELFF. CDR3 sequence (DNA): TGTGCCACGGGACAGGGTTACGCCGGGGAGCTGTTTTTT.

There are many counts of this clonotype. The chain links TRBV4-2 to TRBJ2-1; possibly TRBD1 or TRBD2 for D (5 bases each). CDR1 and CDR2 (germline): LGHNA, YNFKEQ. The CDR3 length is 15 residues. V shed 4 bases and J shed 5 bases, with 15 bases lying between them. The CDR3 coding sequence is TGTGCCAGCAGCCCGGGGACCGCTCCCAACAATGAGCAGTTCTTC. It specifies CASSPGTAPNNEQFF.

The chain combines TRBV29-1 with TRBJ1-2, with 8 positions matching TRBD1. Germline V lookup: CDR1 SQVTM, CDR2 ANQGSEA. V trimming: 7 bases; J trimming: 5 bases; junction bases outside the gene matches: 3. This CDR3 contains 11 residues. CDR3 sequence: CSGGQEYGYTF. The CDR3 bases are TGCAGCGGGGGACAGGAGTATGGCTACACCTTC. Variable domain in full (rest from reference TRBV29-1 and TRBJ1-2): SAVISQKPSRDICQRGTSLTIQCQVDSQVTMMFWYRQQPGQSLTLIATANQGSEATYESGFVIDKFPISRPNLTFSTLTVSNMSPEDSSIYLCSGGQEYGYTFGSGTRLTVV.

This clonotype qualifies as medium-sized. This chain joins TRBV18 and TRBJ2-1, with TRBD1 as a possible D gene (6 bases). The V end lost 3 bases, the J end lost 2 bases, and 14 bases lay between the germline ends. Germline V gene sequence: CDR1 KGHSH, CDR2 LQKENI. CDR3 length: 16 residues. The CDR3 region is CASSPASGTPYNEQFF. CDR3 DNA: TGTGCCAGCTCACCTGCCTCCGGGACACCCTACAATGAGCAGTTCTTC.

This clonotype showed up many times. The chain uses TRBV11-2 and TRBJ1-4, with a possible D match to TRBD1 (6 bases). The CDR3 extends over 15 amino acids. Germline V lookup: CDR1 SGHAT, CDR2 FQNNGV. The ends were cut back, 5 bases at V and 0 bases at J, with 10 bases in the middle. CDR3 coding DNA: TGTGCCAGCAGCCCCCGGACAGCAACTAATGAAAAACTGTTTTTT. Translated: CASSPRTATNEKLFF.

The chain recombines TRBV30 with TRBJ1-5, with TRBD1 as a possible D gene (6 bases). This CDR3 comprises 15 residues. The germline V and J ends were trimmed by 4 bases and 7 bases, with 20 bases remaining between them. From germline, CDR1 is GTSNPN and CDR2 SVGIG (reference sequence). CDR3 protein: CAWTEGPGAGQPQHF. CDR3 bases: TGTGCCTGGACCGAGGGGCCGGGGGCAGGGCAGCCCCAGCATTTT.

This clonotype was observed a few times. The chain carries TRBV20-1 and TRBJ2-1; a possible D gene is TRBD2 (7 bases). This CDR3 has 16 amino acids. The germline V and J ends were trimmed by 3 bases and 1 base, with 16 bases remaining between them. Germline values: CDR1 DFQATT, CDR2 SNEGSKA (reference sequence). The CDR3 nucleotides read TGCAGTGCTAGGGGGAGCGGGACACCGTCCTACAATGAGCAGTTCTTC. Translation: CSARGSGTPSYNEQFF.

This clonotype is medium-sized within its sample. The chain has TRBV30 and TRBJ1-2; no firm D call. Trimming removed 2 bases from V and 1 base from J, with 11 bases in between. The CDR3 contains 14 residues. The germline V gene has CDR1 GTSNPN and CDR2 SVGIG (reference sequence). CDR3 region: CAWSRVRLNYGYTF. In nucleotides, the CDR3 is TGTGCCTGGAGTCGGGTACGCCTTAACTATGGCTACACCTTC.

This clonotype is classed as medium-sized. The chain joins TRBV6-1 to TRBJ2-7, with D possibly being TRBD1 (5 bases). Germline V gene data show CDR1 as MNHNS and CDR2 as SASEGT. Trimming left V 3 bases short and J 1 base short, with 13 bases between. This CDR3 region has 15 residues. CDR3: CASSEQSRASYEQYF. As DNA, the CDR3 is TGTGCCAGCAGTGAGCAGAGCAGGGCATCCTACGAGCAGTACTTC.

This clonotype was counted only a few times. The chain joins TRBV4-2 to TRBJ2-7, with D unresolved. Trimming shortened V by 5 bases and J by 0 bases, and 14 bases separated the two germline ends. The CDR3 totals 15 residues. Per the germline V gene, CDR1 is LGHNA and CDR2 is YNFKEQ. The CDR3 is CASSDKTVGSYEQYF. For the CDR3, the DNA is TGTGCCAGCAGCGACAAGACTGTCGGCTCCTACGAGCAGTACTTC.

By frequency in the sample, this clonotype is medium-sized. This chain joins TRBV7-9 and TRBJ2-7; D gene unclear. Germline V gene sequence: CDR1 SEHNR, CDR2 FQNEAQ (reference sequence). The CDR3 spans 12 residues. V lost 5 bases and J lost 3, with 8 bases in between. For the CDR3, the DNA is TGTGCCAGCAGCCTGGTAGGCTACGAGCAGTACTTC. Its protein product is CASSLVGYEQYF. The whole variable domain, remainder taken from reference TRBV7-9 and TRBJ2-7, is DTGVSQNPRHKITKRGQNVTFRCDPISEHNRLYWYRQTLGQGPEFLTYFQNEAQLEKSRLLSDRFSAERPKGSFSTLEIQRTEQGDSAMYLCASSLVGYEQYFGPGTRLTVT.

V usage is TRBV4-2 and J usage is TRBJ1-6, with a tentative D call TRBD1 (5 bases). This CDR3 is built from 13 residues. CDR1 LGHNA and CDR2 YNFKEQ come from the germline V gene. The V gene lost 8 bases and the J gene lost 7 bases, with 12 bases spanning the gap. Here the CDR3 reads CASRETVNSPLHF. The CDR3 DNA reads TGTGCCAGCCGGGAGACAGTAAATTCACCCCTCCACTTT.